The clone carrying this T cell receptor (beta chain) occurred once. These data come from a study of cytomegalovirus exposure and HLA in healthy donors. Germline CDR1 and CDR2: LNHDA and SQIVND (reference sequence). V was pared by 5 bases and J by 6 bases, with 11 bases between. The CDR3 length is 13 residues. The PCR contained 60 Vbeta and 13 Jbeta primers. Measured with immunoSEQ multiplex PCR; TCRdb has only the in-frame clones, and not every one. The data show about 150,000 clones, approximately 86% seen once. The sequence was obtained from a woman between 45 and 65 years old in good health and CMV-seropositive. The chain joins TRBV19 to TRBJ1-5; D might be TRBD1 (6 bases). Specimen: PBMCs. Here the CDR3 reads CASSVQGIQPQHF. The CDR3 DNA sequence: TGTGCCAGTAGTGTTCAGGGGATTCAGCCCCAGCATTTT.